The 24 T cell receptor beta chains in this list originate from one sample, sequenced in a study of regulatory T cells in long-lasting Graves disease. Relying on iRepertoire HTBI primers and Arm-PCR of CDR3 regions, the team built TCR beta libraries. Via MiXCR, TCRdb re-called the multiplex PCR reads, giving one row per CDR3 protein. The sample consists of some 200,000 distinct CDR3 sequences, less than 20% of them appearing once. Specified time point: newly diagnosed GD, antithyroid drugs for less than 3 months. PBMCs were the source of the RNA used for TCR sequencing. This sample also appeared in a second study, on T cells in Graves' hyperthyroidism and ophthalmopathy.

This sample comprised peripheral blood mononuclear cells (PBMCs), obtained at new diagnosis, from a patient treated with antithyroid drugs. The receptor set was obtained from a woman aged 30 to 39 with Graves disease.

This clonotype came up many times. V usage is TRBV28 and J usage is TRBJ1-4, with D unresolved. The CDR3 runs 17 residues. The germline V gene has CDR1 MDHEN and CDR2 SYDVKM. The ends were cut back, 0 bases at V and 4 bases at J, with 15 bases in the middle. CDR3 loop: CASSLWIGPDSNEKLFF. The DNA for the CDR3 is TGTGCCAGCAGTTTATGGATCGGGCCAGATAGTAATGAAAAACTGTTTTTT.

This clonotype has a count of ten or more. The chain's CDR3 is CSVAPNSYEQYF. CDR3 DNA sequence: TGCAGCGTTGCTCCTAACTCCTACGAGCAGTACTTC. V and J are TRBV29-1 and TRBJ2-7; D unresolved. This CDR3 spans 12 amino acids. Trimming took off 4 bases at V and 0 bases at J, with 7 bases between the two ends. The V gene's germline CDR1 is SQVTM and CDR2 ANQGSEA.

The chain couples TRBV28 to TRBJ2-1; D unclear. Germline loops: CDR1 MDHEN, CDR2 SYDVKM. V was pared by 1 base and J by 6 bases, with 4 bases between. This CDR3 has 12 residues. As DNA, the CDR3 is TGTGCCAGCAGTTTATCCCTCAATGAGCAGTTCTTC. It translates to CASSLSLNEQFF. Using reference TRBV28 and TRBJ2-1 for the parts outside the CDR3, the full variable domain is DVKVTQSSRYLVKRTGEKVFLECVQDMDHENMFWYRQDPGLGLRLIYFSYDVKMKEKGDIPEGYSVSREKKERFSLILESASTNQTSMYLCASSLSLNEQFFGPGTRLTVL.

There are many counts of this clonotype. This chain connects TRBV6-2 or TRBV6-3 to TRBJ2-1; D is possibly TRBD1 (6 bases). Germline V gene data show CDR1 as MNHEY and CDR2 as SVGEGT. The V end was cut by 4 bases, the J end by 8 bases, with 24 bases between. This CDR3 region has 17 residues. CDR3 loop: CASSSRRGGSPWDEQFF. CDR3 sequence (DNA): TGTGCCAGCAGTTCCCGCAGGGGCGGTAGCCCTTGGGATGAGCAGTTCTTC.

In its sample, this clonotype was seen many times. This CDR3 reads CASKRGPSPLHF. CDR3 coding DNA: TGTGCCAGCAAACGGGGTCCTTCACCCCTCCACTTT. The gene calls are TRBV2 and TRBJ1-6, with D unresolved. V was shortened by 7 bases and J by 9 bases, with 10 bases between the two germline ends. CDR1 is SNHLY, CDR2 FYNNEI, per germline. CDR3 size: 12 residues.

This clonotype was observed at least ten times. A junction end diverges from the germline sequence, so it may reflect a read error. J is TRBJ2-3 and V is TRBV4-1; 8 bases fit TRBD2. CDR1 and CDR2 (germline): MGHRA, YSYEKL. CDR3 length equals 15 residues. CDR3 protein: CASSQGRTSSDTQYF. The CDR3 DNA is TGTGCCAGCAGCCAAGGGAGGACTAGCTCAGATACGCAGTATTTT.

Concerning this clonotype: This may come from a read error, since a much larger clone is one base off. This chain joins TRBV19 and TRBJ2-1, with 7 bases lining up with TRBD2. The CDR3 sequence is 13 residues long. V trimming: 5 bases; J trimming: 10 bases; junction bases outside the gene matches: 8. The germline gives CDR1 LNHDA, CDR2 SQIVND (reference sequence). CDR3 loop: CASSPGLGYEQFF. CDR3 DNA sequence: TGTGCCAGTAGTCCCGGACTAGGTTACGAGCAGTTCTTC.

About this clonotype: A much larger clone differs by one base, so this may be a read error. The J gene is TRBJ1-6, the V gene TRBV5-8; TRBD1 is a possible D gene (5 bases). Per germline, CDR1 SGHTS and CDR2 YDEGEE. The CDR3 spans 15 residues. Here the CDR3 reads CASSLIWQGSSPLQF. CDR3 DNA sequence: TGTGCCAGCAGCTTGATTTGGCAGGGAAGTTCACCCCTCCAGTTT.

This clonotype occurred many times. The chain has TRBV7-2 and TRBJ1-1, with 7 bases identical to TRBD1. Germline lookup yields CDR1 SGHTA and CDR2 FQGNSA. This CDR3 is 14 amino acids long. V was pared by 6 bases and J by 8 bases, with 12 bases of the junction left unmatched. The CDR3 loop is CASREDRTQIEAFF. The CDR3, as DNA: TGTGCCAGCAGGGAGGACAGGACACAAATAGAAGCTTTCTTT.

This clonotype was observed a few times. The chain carries TRBV12-3 or TRBV12-4 and TRBJ2-1; 7 bases agree with TRBD2. This CDR3 spans 13 amino acids. The V gene end was trimmed by 6 bases and the J gene end by 7 bases; junction bases not matched to a gene: 6. CDR3 nucleotides: TGTGCCAGCAGGGCAACCGGGAGGAATGAGCAGTTCTTC. Its protein product is CASRATGRNEQFF.

This clonotype occurred many times. The chain joins TRBV18 to TRBJ2-1; 10 nucleotides agree with TRBD2. The CDR3 sequence is 14 residues long. V shed 3 bases, J shed 9 bases, and the junction held 5 bases outside the gene matches. Per the germline V gene, CDR1 is KGHSH and CDR2 is LQKENI. CDR3 nucleotide sequence: TGTGCCAGCTCACCTCTAGCGGGAGCGGGTGAGCAGTTCTTC. Protein sequence: CASSPLAGAGEQFF.

The genes are TRBV20-1 and TRBJ2-2; D possibly corresponds to TRBD2 (5 bases). The CDR3 runs to 17 residues. Per the germline V gene, CDR1 is DFQATT and CDR2 is SNEGSKA (reference sequence). V was clipped by 3 bases and J by 4 bases, with 21 bases between them. CDR3 amino acids: CSARDLRGLSFTGELFF. The CDR3 DNA reads TGCAGTGCTAGGGATTTGAGAGGGTTGTCATTCACCGGGGAGCTGTTTTTT.

This clonotype was counted at least ten times. This chain links TRBV28 with TRBJ2-3, with D possibly matching TRBD2 (7 bases). The CDR3 sequence is 15 residues long. V lost 6 bases and J 2 bases, leaving 15 bases between the germline ends. The germline V gene encodes CDR1 MDHEN and CDR2 SYDVKM. CDR3 DNA sequence: TGTGCCAGCAGCTCTGGGGGGGGCCTCACAGATACGCAGTATTTT. This codes for CASSSGGGLTDTQYF.

This clonotype was recorded many times. This sequence joins TRBV18 and TRBJ2-1; TRBD2 agrees at 11 bases. The CDR3 runs 16 residues. Germline V gene lookup returns CDR1 KGHSH and CDR2 LQKENI. Germline trimming cut 2 bases from V and 2 bases from J; bases unmatched to any gene: 2. Here the CDR3 DNA reads TGTGCCAGCTCACCAACTAGCGGGGGAACCTACAATGAGCAGTTCTTC. It encodes CASSPTSGGTYNEQFF. The whole variable domain, filled in from reference TRBV18 and TRBJ2-1, reads NAGVMQNPRHLVRRRGQEARLRCSPMKGHSHVYWYRQLPEEGLKFMVYLQKENIIDESGMPKERFSAEFPKEGPSILRIQQVVRGDSAAYFCASSPTSGGTYNEQFFGPGTRLTVL.

Ten or more counts support this clonotype. The genes are TRBV19 and TRBJ1-3; D is unclear. The V end was cut by 10 bases, the J end by 2 bases, with 12 bases between. CDR3 length equals 13 residues. Germline assignment: CDR1 LNHDA and CDR2 SQIVND (reference sequence). The CDR3 spells CATSDYPGNTIYF. The DNA of the CDR3 is TGTGCCACCTCCGACTACCCTGGAAACACCATATATTTT.

As for this clonotype: Germline is not matched at one junction end, which may reflect a read error. V is TRBV6-2 or TRBV6-3 and J is TRBJ1-1; 10 positions match TRBD1. The CDR3 sequence is 17 residues long. Germline CDR1 reads MNHEY; CDR2 reads SVGEGT. CDR3: CVSSYAGTGAANTEAFF. CDR3 DNA sequence: TGTGTCAGCAGTTACGCCGGGACAGGGGCGGCGAACACTGAAGCTTTCTTT.

This clonotype appeared many times. This chain joins TRBV19 and TRBJ1-2; no reliable D call. Germline V gene sequence: CDR1 LNHDA, CDR2 SQIVND (reference sequence). Trimming took off 3 bases at V and 2 bases at J, with 10 bases between the two ends. The CDR3 is 14 residues long. The CDR3: CASSMKSANYGYTF. The CDR3 coding sequence is TGTGCCAGTAGTATGAAATCCGCGAACTATGGCTACACCTTC.

This clonotype was observed at least ten times. The genes are TRBV20-1 and TRBJ2-5, with D tentatively TRBD1 (6 bases). With 5 bases removed from V and 7 bases from J, the gap between germline ends came to 29 bases. CDR1 is DFQATT, CDR2 SNEGSKA, per germline (reference sequence). The CDR3 totals 17 residues. CDR3 sequence reads: CSAPAEHTGHTKRTQYF. CDR3 nucleotides: TGCAGTGCTCCCGCCGAACATACGGGACACACCAAGCGGACCCAGTACTTC.

This clonotype was recorded many times. The chain joins TRBV28 to TRBJ2-5; D remains unclear. The germline V gene encodes CDR1 MDHEN and CDR2 SYDVKM. V lost 9 bases and J 1 base, leaving 15 bases between the germline ends. This CDR3 spans 14 amino acids. The CDR3 DNA follows: TGTGCCAGTAGACACCGAGTCACCCAAGAGACCCAGTACTTC. This gives the protein CASRHRVTQETQYF.

This clonotype has ten or more counts. The genes are TRBV2 and TRBJ2-2, with D uncertain. Germline V lookup: CDR1 SNHLY, CDR2 FYNNEI. The CDR3 is made up of 16 amino acids. Trimming left V 6 bases short and J 11 bases short, with 25 bases between. The CDR3 protein is CASRYSRTDGERELFF. CDR3 coding DNA: TGTGCCAGCAGGTATAGCAGGACGGACGGAGAAAGAGAGCTGTTTTTT.

Concerning this clonotype itself: A much larger clone lies a single base off, so this may be a read error. CDR3 in amino acids: CASSFGAHEQYF. The CDR3 nucleotides read TGTGCCAGCAGCTTCGGGGCCCACGAGCAGTACTTC. V usage is TRBV7-8 and J usage is TRBJ2-7, with D possibly being TRBD1 or TRBD2 (5 bases each). The CDR3 loop spans 12 amino acids. CDR1 is SGHVS and CDR2 is FQNEAQ in the germline V gene. Trimming took off 3 bases at V and 5 bases at J, with 8 bases between the two ends.

This clonotype showed up just a few times. The chain joins TRBV28 to TRBJ1-6; D remains ambiguous. Trimming removed 3 bases from V and 7 bases from J, with 13 bases in between. Looked up from germline, CDR1 is MDHEN and CDR2 is SYDVKM. The CDR3 contains 15 residues. The DNA of the CDR3 is TGTGCCAGCAGTTTCGCGGGTGTTGGAAATTCACCCCTCCACTTT. It is translated as CASSFAGVGNSPLHF. Full variable domain (missing parts from reference TRBV28 and TRBJ1-6): DVKVTQSSRYLVKRTGEKVFLECVQDMDHENMFWYRQDPGLGLRLIYFSYDVKMKEKGDIPEGYSVSREKKERFSLILESASTNQTSMYLCASSFAGVGNSPLHFGNGTRLTVT.

The chain carries TRBV2 and TRBJ2-6, with D uncertain. Looked up from germline, CDR1 is SNHLY and CDR2 is FYNNEI. The CDR3 covers 16 residues. V dropped 6 bases and J dropped 0 bases, with 12 bases sitting between them. CDR3 residues: CASSLGHSSGANVLTF. CDR3 bases: TGTGCCAGCAGCTTGGGTCATAGCTCTGGGGCCAACGTCCTGACTTTC.

V is TRBV11-3 and J is TRBJ2-1, with D possibly being TRBD2 (5 bases). Deletions cut 5 bases from V and 2 bases from J, with 13 bases between. The CDR3 has 15 residues. CDR1 and CDR2 (germline): SGHNT, YENEEA. CDR3 DNA sequence: TGTGCCAGCAGCCCCGGAGGAGGCACCTACAATGAGCAGTTCTTC. Translation gives CASSPGGGTYNEQFF.